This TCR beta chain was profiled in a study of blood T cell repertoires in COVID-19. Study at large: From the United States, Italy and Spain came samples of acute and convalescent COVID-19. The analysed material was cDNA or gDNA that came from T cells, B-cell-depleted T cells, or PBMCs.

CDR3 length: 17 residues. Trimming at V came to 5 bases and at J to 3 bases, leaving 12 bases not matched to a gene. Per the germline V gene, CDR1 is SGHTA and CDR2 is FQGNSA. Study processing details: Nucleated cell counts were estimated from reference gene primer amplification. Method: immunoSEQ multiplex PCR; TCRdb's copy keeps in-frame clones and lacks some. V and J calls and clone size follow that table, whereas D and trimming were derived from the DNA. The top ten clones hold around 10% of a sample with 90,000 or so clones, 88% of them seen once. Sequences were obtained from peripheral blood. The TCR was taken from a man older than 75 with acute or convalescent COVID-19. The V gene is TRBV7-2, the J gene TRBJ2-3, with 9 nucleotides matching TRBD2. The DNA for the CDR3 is TGTGCCAGCAGCCCGCTCGTGGCGGGAGGGCCAACAGATACGCAGTATTTT. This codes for CASSPLVAGGPTDTQYF.